This T cell receptor beta chain was recorded in a study of cytomegalovirus exposure and HLA in healthy donors. Looking at the study overall: In terms of ancestry, the Caucasian-associated cluster contained around four fifths of the 350 to 450 genotyped donors.

In the PCR, 60 Vbeta and 13 Jbeta primers were used. Data came from immunoSEQ multiplex PCR; TCRdb stores just in-frame clones and leaves some out. This table has 81,000 or so clones, about 80% appearing once. This clone was detected a few times. Its antigen is unknown. Overall study findings and caveats: A later analysis revealed that TCR association rates differed between HLA loci, peaking at DRB1 and bottoming out at HLA-C. A prior analysis recorded that most TCR beta V segments were productive about 87% or about 30% of the time.

Germline V lookup: CDR1 SQVTM, CDR2 ANQGSEA. The length of the CDR3 is 12 residues. Trimming took 7 bases from V and 7 from J; bases not matched to a gene: 8. The sequence was obtained from a man aged 50 to 60 in good health and CMV-seropositive. Sequencing was carried out using PBMCs. The chain links TRBV29-1 to TRBJ1-2, with TRBD1 identical over 8 bases. The DNA of the CDR3 is TGCAGCGACGCAGGGGGCGCGGGTGGCTACACCTTC. Translated, it gives CSDAGGAGGYTF.